This record covers a single TCR beta chain. Its antigen target is currently unknown. These data originate in a study of monozygotic twins with inflammatory bowel disease (dated by TCRdb to the late 2010s). With respect to the entire study: In total, about 28 monozygotic twin pairs made up the full study: 19 Danish pairs, all IBD-discordant, plus nine German pairs, of which four were IBD-concordant and five were IBD-discordant. The search for disease-associated traits relied mainly on comparing, within discordant pairs, IBD patients with their genetically identical healthy co-twins. Each individual had, on average, about 151 000 unique TCRalpha sequences and 181 000 unique TCRbeta sequences available for analysis.

The library relied on 5' RACE. Preparation of each TCR library used approximately 3,200 ng of total RNA. For each sample, cDNA was synthesized in eight separate reactions using SMARTScribe reverse transcriptase. During cDNA synthesis, unique molecular identifiers containing a 6-nucleotide sample barcode were introduced by template switching. Amplification of TCRalpha and TCRbeta cDNA involved two nested PCRs of 16 and 9 cycles, and each PCR was followed by bead purification. Before amplification, the cDNA was both treated with uracil DNA-glycosylase and purified with the QIAquick PCR purification kit. The second PCR added Illumina TruSeq-compatible adapters along with sample-specific barcodes. Library quality and concentration were assessed using TapeStation and Qubit, and roughly 5.5 ng of each library was pooled. Sequencing of pooled libraries was carried out on an Illumina HiSeq2500 single-index Rapid Run using 2 x 100 bp reads and custom sequencing primers. The original methods were these. MiGEC version 1.2.6 was used for UMI-based consensus assembly to correct PCR and sequencing errors. MiXCR version 2.1.1 was used to carry out V(D)J alignment, clonotype assembly and CDR3 extraction. Gene usage, clonotype sharing and MAIT/NKT TCR abundance were normalised by analysing the top 1000, 10 000 and 20 000 clonotypes per sample. Diversity was computed as the inverse Simpson index with the vegan R package after downsampling to 27 000 UMIs. Statistical testing used paired Mann-Whitney U tests on the discordant twin pairs and applied Benjamini-Hochberg correction for multiple testing. TCRdb reprocessed the public reads and reports one entry per CDR3 protein sequence, without DNA. TCRdb, rather than the study authors, made the V and J calls. The table of this sample itemizes 350,000 to 500,000 distinct CDR3 sequences. 2% to 3% of the sample belongs to the ten largest clones.

From each donor, an approximately 2.5 ml peripheral blood sample was collected into PAXgene tubes and kept at -80 degrees C. Without any T cell sorting, total RNA was extracted from whole blood using the PAXgene blood miRNA kit on an automated QIAcube. Peripheral blood from monozygotic twin pairs who were concordant or discordant for inflammatory bowel disease underwent deep TCRalpha and TCRbeta repertoire profiling using unique molecular barcoding. Smoking habits were recorded for all twin pairs, and each individual was classified as a current, former or never smoker. General study outcomes and caveats: Differing immunosuppressive treatments among patients may have added background noise and inter-individual variability to the repertoires. Repertoire similarity did not differ between concordant and discordant twins, which could be due to limited statistical power. No single strong signal or clonotype linked to IBD turned up in the results, so the idea that one exists was not supported. The analysis was unable to tell different T cell subtypes apart. Fewer clonotypes were shared with other individuals by IBD patients than by healthy twins, most markedly in patients showing signs of disease activity. TCRbeta repertoire diversity, by inverse Simpson index, was decreased in IBD patients compared with their healthy co-twins.

CDR1 LNHNV and CDR2 YYDKDF are derived from the germline V gene (reference sequence). The CDR3 goes from the cysteine to the phenylalanine over 13 residues. No DNA accompanies this entry. Sequences were obtained from blood. This clonotype was sampled from a human donor with ulcerative colitis or Crohn's disease, or a healthy co-twin of an affected twin (not recorded which). Recombination joined TRBV15 with TRBJ2-7. The CDR3 reads as follows: CATSREGPYEQYF.